The sequence of this TCR beta chain was determined in a study of identifying expanded T cells in peripheral blood. During the collection period, no donor immune events like infections were recorded. Study observations and caveats: Over approximately two and four weeks, about 15 and 18 clones changed, versus roughly 1.1 between replicates. Across healthy donors, higher total template counts meant significantly greater roughly two-week count variance.

The ends were cut back, 3 bases at V and 7 bases at J, with 15 bases in the middle. CDR3 length equals 15 residues. Germline V gene data show CDR1 as LNHDA and CDR2 as SQIVND (reference sequence). The protocol was immunoSEQ multiplex PCR, while the TCRdb copy is restricted to in-frame clones and leaves out a portion. The profile covers approximately 86,000 clones, with about 88% appearing a single time and around 4.5% taken by the ten largest. In regard to this clone: As yet, its antigen is unknown.

The rearrangement uses TRBV19 and TRBJ1-4, with a weak D call TRBD1 (5 bases). The TCR originated in a person aged 18 to 75 in good health. Material: blood. CDR3 sequence (DNA): TGTGCCAGTAGTATTTCCGCCCATAGGGGTGAAAAACTGTTTTTT. Its protein is CASSISAHRGEKLFF.